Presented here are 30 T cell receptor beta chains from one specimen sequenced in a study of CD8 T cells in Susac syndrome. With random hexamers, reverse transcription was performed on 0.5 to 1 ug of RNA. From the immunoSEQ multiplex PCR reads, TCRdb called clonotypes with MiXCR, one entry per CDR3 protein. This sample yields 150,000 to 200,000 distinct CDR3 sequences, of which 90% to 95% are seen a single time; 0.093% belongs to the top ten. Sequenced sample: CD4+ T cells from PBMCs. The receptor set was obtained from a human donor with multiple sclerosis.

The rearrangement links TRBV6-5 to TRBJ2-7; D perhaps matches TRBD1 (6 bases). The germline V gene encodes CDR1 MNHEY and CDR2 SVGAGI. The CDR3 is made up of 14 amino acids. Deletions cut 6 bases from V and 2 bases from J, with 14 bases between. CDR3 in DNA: TGTGCCAGCAGCCACGACGACAGGACCTACGAGCAGTACTTC. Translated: CASSHDDRTYEQYF.

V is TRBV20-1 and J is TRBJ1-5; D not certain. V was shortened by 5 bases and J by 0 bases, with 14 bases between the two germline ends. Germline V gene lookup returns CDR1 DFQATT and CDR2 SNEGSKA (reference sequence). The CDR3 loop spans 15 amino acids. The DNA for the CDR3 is TGCAGTGCTGCCACCCCTCAGGTTAGCAATCAGCCCCAGCATTTT. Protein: CSAATPQVSNQPQHF.

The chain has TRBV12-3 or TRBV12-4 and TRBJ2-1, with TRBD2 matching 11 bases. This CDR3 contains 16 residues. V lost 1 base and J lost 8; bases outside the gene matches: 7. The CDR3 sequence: CASSLETSGSPDEQFF. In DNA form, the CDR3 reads TGTGCCAGCAGTTTAGAAACTAGCGGGAGTCCAGATGAGCAGTTCTTC.

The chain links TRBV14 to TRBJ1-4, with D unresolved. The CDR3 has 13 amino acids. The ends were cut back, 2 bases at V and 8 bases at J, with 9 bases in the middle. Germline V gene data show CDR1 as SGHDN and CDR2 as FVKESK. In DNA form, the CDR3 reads TGTGCCAGCAGCCAACAATCGGTGGAAAAACTGTTTTTT. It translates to CASSQQSVEKLFF.

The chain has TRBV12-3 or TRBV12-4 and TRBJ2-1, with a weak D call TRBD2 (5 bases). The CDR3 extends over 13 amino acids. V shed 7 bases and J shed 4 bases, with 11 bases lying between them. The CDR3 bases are TGTGCCAGCAACTGGCGCGGGTACAATGAGCAGTTCTTC. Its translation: CASNWRGYNEQFF.

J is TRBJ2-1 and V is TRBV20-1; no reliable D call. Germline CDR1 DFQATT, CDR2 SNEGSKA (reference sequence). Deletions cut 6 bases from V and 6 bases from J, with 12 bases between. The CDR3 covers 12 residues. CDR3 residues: CSALARSNEQFF. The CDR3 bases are TGCAGTGCGCTGGCCCGAAGCAATGAGCAGTTCTTC.

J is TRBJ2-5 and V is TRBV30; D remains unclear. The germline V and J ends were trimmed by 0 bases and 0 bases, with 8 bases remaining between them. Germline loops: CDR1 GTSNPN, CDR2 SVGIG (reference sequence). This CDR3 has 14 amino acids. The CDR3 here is CAWSVRRDQETQYF. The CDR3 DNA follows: TGTGCCTGGAGTGTACGGCGAGACCAAGAGACCCAGTACTTC.

CDR3 protein: CARSEGFPEKLFF. The CDR3 coding sequence is TGTGCCCGGTCCGAGGGGTTTCCGGAAAAACTGTTTTTT. The rearrangement joins TRBV25-1 to TRBJ1-4; D possibly corresponds to TRBD1 (5 bases). V was shortened by 11 bases and J by 8 bases, with 18 bases between the two germline ends. The germline CDR1 and CDR2 sequences are MGHDK and SYGVNS. The CDR3 is 13 amino acids.

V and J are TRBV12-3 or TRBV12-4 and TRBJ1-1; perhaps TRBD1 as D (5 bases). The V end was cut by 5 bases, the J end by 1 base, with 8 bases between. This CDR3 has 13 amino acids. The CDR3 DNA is TGTGCCAGCAGTAAGGGGCAGAACACTGAAGCTTTCTTT. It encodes CASSKGQNTEAFF.

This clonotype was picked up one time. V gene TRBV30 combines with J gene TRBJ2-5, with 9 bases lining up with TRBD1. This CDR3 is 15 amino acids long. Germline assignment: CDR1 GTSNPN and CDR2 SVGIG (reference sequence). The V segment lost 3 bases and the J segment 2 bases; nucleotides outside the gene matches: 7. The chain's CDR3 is CAWRPGQGRQETQYF. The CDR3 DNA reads TGTGCCTGGAGGCCGGGACAGGGTCGACAAGAGACCCAGTACTTC.

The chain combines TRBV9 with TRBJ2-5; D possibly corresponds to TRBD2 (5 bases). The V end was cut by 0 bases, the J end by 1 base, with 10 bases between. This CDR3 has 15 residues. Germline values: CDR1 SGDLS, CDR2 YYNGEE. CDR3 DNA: TGTGCCAGCAGCGTAGGTGGACTCTTCCAAGAGACCCAGTACTTC. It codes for CASSVGGLFQETQYF.

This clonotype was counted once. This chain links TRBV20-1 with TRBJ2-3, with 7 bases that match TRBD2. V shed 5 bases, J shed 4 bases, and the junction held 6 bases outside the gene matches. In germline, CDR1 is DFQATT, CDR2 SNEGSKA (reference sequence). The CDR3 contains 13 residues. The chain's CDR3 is CSASRLAPDTQYF. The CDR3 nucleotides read TGCAGTGCTTCCAGACTAGCCCCAGATACGCAGTATTTT.

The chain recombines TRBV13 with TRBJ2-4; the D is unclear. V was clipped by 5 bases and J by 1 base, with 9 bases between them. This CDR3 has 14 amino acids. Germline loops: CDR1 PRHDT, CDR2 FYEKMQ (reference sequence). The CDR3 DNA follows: TGTGCCAGCAGCCAGTGGGGTGCCAAAAACATTCAGTACTTC. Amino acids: CASSQWGAKNIQYF.

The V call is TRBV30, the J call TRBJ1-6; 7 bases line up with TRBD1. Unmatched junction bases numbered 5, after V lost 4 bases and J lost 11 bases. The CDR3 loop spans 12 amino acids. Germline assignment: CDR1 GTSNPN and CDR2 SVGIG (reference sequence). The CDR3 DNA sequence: TGTGCCTGGAAAGGGGGCCATGCACCCCTCCACTTT. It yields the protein CAWKGGHAPLHF.

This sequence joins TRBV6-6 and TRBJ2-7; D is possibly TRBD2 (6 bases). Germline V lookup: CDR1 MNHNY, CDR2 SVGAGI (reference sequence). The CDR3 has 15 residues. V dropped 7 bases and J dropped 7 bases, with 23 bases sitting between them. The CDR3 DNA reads TGTGCCAGCACTTTCGGAGGGCAAGGCTTGGGGGAGCAGTACTTC. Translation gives CASTFGGQGLGEQYF.

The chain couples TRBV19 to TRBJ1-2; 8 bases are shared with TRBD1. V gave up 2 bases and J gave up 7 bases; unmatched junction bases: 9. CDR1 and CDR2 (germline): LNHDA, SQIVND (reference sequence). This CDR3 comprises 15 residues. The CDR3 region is CASSIMEQGAAGYTF. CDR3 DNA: TGTGCCAGTAGTATAATGGAGCAGGGGGCAGCTGGCTACACCTTC.

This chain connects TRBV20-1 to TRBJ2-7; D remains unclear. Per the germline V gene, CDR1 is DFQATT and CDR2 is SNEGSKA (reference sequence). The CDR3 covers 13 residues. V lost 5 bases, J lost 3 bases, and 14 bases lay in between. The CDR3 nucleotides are TGCAGTGCTCGTCGACCCGTCAGCTACGAGCAGTACTTC. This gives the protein CSARRPVSYEQYF.

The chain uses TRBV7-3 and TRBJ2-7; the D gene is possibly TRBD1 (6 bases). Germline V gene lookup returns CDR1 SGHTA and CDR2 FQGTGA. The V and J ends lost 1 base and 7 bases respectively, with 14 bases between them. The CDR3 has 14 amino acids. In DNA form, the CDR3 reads TGTGCCAGCAGCTTAAGAGGGGGAACAGGGGAGCAGTACTTC. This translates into CASSLRGGTGEQYF. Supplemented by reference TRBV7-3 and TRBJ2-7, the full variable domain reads GAGVSQTPSNKVTEKGKYVELRCDPISGHTALYWYRQSLGQGPEFLIYFQGTGAADDSGLPNDRFFAVRPEGSVSTLKIQRTERGDSAVYLCASSLRGGTGEQYFGPGTRLTVT.

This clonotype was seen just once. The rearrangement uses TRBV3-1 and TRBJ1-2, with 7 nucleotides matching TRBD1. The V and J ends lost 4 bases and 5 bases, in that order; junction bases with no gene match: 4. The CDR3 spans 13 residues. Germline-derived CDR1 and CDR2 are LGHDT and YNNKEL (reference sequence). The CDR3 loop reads CASSRDSFYGYTF. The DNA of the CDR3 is TGTGCCAGCAGCCGGGACAGCTTTTATGGCTACACCTTC.

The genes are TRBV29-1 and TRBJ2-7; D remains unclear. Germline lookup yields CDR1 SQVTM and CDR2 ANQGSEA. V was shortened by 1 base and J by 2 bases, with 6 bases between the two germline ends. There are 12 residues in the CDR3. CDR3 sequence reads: CSVEGLTYEQYF. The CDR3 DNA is TGCAGCGTTGAAGGGCTTACCTACGAGCAGTACTTC.

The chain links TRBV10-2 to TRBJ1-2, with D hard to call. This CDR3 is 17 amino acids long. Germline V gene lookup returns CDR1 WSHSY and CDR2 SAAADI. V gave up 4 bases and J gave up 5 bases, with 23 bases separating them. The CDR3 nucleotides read TGCGCCAGCAGTGTTCCGGGCGAAAAAGCAGACGTATATGGCTACACCTTC. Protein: CASSVPGEKADVYGYTF.

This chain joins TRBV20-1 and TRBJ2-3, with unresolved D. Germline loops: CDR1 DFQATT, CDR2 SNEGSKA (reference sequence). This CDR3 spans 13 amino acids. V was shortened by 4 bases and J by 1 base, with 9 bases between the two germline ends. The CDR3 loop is CSATETGTDTQYF. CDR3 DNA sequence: TGCAGTGCTACAGAGACTGGCACAGATACGCAGTATTTT.

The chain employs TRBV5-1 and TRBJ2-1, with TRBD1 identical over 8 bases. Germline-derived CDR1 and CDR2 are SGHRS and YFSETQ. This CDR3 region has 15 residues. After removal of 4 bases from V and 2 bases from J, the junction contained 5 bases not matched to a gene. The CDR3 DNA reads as TGCGCCAGCAGCATGACAGGGGAACCCTACAATGAGCAGTTCTTC. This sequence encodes CASSMTGEPYNEQFF.

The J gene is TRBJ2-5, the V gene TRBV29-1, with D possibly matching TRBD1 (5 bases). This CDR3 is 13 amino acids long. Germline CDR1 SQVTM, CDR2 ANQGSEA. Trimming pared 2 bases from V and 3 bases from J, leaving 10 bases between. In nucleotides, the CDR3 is TGCAGCGTTGAAAAACAGGCTAAAGAGACCCAGTACTTC. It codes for CSVEKQAKETQYF.

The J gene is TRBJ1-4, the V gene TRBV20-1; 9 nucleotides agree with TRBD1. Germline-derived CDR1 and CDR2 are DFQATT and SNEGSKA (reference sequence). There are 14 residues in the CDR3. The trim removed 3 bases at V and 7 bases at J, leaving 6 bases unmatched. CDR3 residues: CSASSMTGGEKLFF. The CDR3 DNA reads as TGCAGTGCTAGTAGCATGACAGGGGGTGAAAAACTGTTTTTT.

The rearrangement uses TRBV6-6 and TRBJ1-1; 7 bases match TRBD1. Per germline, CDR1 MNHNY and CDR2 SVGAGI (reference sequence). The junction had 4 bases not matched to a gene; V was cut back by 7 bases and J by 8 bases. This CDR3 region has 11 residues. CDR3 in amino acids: CASNRQGEAFF. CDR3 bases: TGTGCCAGCAATAGACAGGGCGAAGCTTTCTTT.

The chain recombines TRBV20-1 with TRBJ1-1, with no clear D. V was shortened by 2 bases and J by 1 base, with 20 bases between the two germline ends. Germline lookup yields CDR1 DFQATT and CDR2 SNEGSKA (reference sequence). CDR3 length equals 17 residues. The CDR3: CSARYYAVPGWNTEAFF. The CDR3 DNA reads TGCAGTGCTAGATATTATGCTGTGCCGGGGTGGAACACTGAAGCTTTCTTT.

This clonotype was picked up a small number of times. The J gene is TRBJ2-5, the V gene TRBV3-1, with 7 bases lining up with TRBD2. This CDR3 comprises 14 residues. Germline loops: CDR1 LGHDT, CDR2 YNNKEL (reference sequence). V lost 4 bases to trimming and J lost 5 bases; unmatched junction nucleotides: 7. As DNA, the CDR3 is TGTGCCAGCAGCCCCCAGCGGGATGGGGAGACCCAGTACTTC. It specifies CASSPQRDGETQYF.

The CDR3 is CATRGSPAREQFF. The CDR3 DNA reads TGTGCCACCCGCGGCTCGCCGGCCCGTGAGCAGTTCTTC. The rearrangement uses TRBV24-1 and TRBJ2-1; D not certain. CDR1 and CDR2 (germline): KGHDR, SFDVKD. The V end lost 9 bases, the J end lost 9 bases, and 17 bases lay between the germline ends. The CDR3 is made up of 13 amino acids.

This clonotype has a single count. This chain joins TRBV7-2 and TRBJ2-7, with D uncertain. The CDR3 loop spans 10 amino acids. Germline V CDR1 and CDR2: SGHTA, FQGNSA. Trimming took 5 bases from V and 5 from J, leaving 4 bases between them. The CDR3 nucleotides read TGTGCCAGCAGCATTAACGAGCAGTACTTC. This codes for CASSINEQYF.